This is a list of T cell receptor beta chains from one sample in a study of shared clonotypes between healthy human individuals. Measured with immunoSEQ multiplex PCR; TCRdb has only the in-frame clones, and not every one. The sample carries some 380,000 clones, approximately 97% recorded once. The sequencing sample was made of memory CD8+ T cells sorted from blood. These receptors originate from a man aged 25 to 40 in good health. The CDR3 runs from the conserved cysteine through the conserved F or W. A D gene is named only where the DNA matches it firmly. Some rows mark clone size as missing; the rest say once, few, many or name a class of expanded clone.

CDR3 DNA | CDR3 protein | D gene | J gene | clone size | V gene
TGTGCCAGCAGCCAAGTAGCGGGAGTCTCCTACGAGCAGTACTTC | CASSQVAGVSYEQYF | TRBD2 | TRBJ2-7 | . | TRBV4-2
TGTGCCAGTAGTATGTTGGGGGCCTACAATGAGCAGTTCTTC | CASSMLGAYNEQFF | . | TRBJ2-1 | . | TRBV19
TGTGCCACCAGCAGAGACCGGGGGGGAACTGAAGCTTTCTTT | CATSRDRGGTEAFF | . | TRBJ1-1 | . | TRBV15
TGTGCCAGCAGCCCTGGAGGACAGGGCCGAGGTCAGCCCCAGCATTTT | CASSPGGQGRGQPQHF | TRBD1 | TRBJ1-5 | once | TRBV2
TGTGCCAGTCGTGCGGGAGGCAGGGGAGGGAATCAGCCCCAGCATTTT | CASRAGGRGGNQPQHF | . | TRBJ1-5 | . | TRBV19
TGTGCCAGCAGCTTAGGGGGGGTCGTCGAGACCCAGTACTTC | CASSLGGVVETQYF | . | TRBJ2-5 | . | TRBV7-2
TGTGCCAGCAGTTACTCGGCAGGCCTCTCCTACGAGCAGTACTTC | CASSYSAGLSYEQYF | . | TRBJ2-7 | . | TRBV6-5
TGTGCCAGCAGCTTAGCTCAACTGACAGGGGGAGGTGAAAAACTGTTTTTT | CASSLAQLTGGGEKLFF | TRBD1 | TRBJ1-4 | once | TRBV7-9
TGCAGTGCAGCCTGGTTCGATACGCAGTATTTT | CSAAWFDTQYF | . | TRBJ2-3 | . | TRBV20-1
TGCGCCAGCAGTCAAGGTCGGGGGTTAGCTTCCACAGATACGCAGTATTTT | CASSQGRGLASTDTQYF | . | TRBJ2-3 | . | TRBV23-1
TGTGCCAGCAGCTTATTCTCCGGGAGGATAGGCTACGAGCAGTACTTC | CASSLFSGRIGYEQYF | TRBD2 | TRBJ2-7 | . | TRBV7-2
TGTGCCAGCAGCTTGACAGGGGTAGATACGCAGTATTTT | CASSLTGVDTQYF | TRBD1 | TRBJ2-3 | . | TRBV28
TGTGCCAGCAGCTTGGCGAGGGTCGGCACCATATATTTT | CASSLARVGTIYF | . | TRBJ1-3 | . | TRBV5-6
TGTGCCAGCAGGGGTGCTCAGCCCCAGCATTTT | CASRGAQPQHF | . | TRBJ1-5 | . | TRBV6-1
TGTGCCAGCAGCGCCAGCGGGGAACGCACAGATACGCAGTATTTT | CASSASGERTDTQYF | TRBD2 | TRBJ2-3 | . | TRBV7-3
TGTGCCAGCAGCTTGGGACTAGCGGGAGCAGATACGCAGTATTTT | CASSLGLAGADTQYF | TRBD2 | TRBJ2-3 | . | TRBV5-4
TGTGCCAGCAGCCCTTGGGGGGGAGATACGCAGTATTTT | CASSPWGGDTQYF | TRBD2 | TRBJ2-3 | . | TRBV27
TGTGCCAGCAGTGAAGGGGGGTGGCAGCAGCCCCAGCATTTT | CASSEGGWQQPQHF | . | TRBJ1-5 | . | TRBV2
TGTGCCAGCAGCGACCCAGCTCTAGCGGGGCAAGAGACCCAGTACTTC | CASSDPALAGQETQYF | TRBD2 | TRBJ2-5 | . | TRBV14
TGTGCCAGTAGTATAGTCACGGGACTAGCGGGAGTGGGGGAGCTGTTTTTT | CASSIVTGLAGVGELFF | TRBD2 | TRBJ2-2 | . | TRBV19
TGTGCCAGCAGTTTGAAGGGGGCGCGTGGCTACACCTTC | CASSLKGARGYTF | TRBD1 | TRBJ1-2 | . | TRBV28
TGCGCCAGCAGCCCGACAGTTTTAGGCCGGGAGGGGACCCAGTACTTC | CASSPTVLGREGTQYF | TRBD2 | TRBJ2-5 | once | TRBV4-1
TGTGCCTGGAGTGGGGGCTATGGCTACACCTTC | CAWSGGYGYTF | . | TRBJ1-2 | . | TRBV30
TGTGCCAGCAGTGAGGGGGCCAAAAACATTCAGTACTTC | CASSEGAKNIQYF | . | TRBJ2-4 | . | TRBV2
TGTGCCAGCAGTTCCCCCGTCGCCAGTGGCTACACCTTC | CASSSPVASGYTF | . | TRBJ1-2 | . | TRBV28
TGTGCCAGCAGTGTTACGGGACAGAACACCGGGGAGCTGTTTTTT | CASSVTGQNTGELFF | . | TRBJ2-2 | . | TRBV6-1
TGTGCCAGCAGCTTCGGGGGCAGGGGATGGGATCAGCCCCAGCATTTT | CASSFGGRGWDQPQHF | . | TRBJ1-5 | . | TRBV7-9
TGTGCCAGCAGCTCCCCACTAGCGGGAGACAATGAGCAGTTCTTC | CASSSPLAGDNEQFF | TRBD2 | TRBJ2-1 | once | TRBV13
TGTGCCAGCAGCACCAAAGCGGGAGCGCTGGGCGAGCAGTACTTC | CASSTKAGALGEQYF | TRBD2 | TRBJ2-7 | . | TRBV13
TGCAGTGCAAAGCGGGAGAGGGGGTTCTTC | CSAKRERGFF | TRBD2 | TRBJ2-1 | . | TRBV20-1
TGCGCCAGCAGCCGGACTAGCGGGACGGGTCCCAGCACAGATACGCAGTATTTT | CASSRTSGTGPSTDTQYF | TRBD2 | TRBJ2-3 | . | TRBV5-1